The 18 T cell receptor beta chains below all came from one sample that was sequenced in a study of siplizumab effects on memory and regulatory T cells. TCRdb keeps only in-frame clones here, not all; method: immunoSEQ multiplex PCR. The sample lists tens of thousands of clones, roughly 97% occurring once. The sequencing sample was made of naive CD4+ T cells sorted from blood. The receptors stem from a human donor in good health.

The chain combines TRBV9 with TRBJ2-3; 8 positions agree with TRBD2. Germline V gene sequence: CDR1 SGDLS, CDR2 YYNGEE. The CDR3 runs to 15 residues. Unmatched junction bases numbered 9, after V lost 6 bases and J lost 3 bases. The CDR3 region is CASTPSGGLTDTQYF. CDR3 bases: TGTGCCAGCACCCCCTCGGGGGGGCTAACAGATACGCAGTATTTT. Based on the CDR3 plus reference TRBV9 and TRBJ2-3, the full variable domain is DSGVTQTPKHLITATGQRVTLRCSPRSGDLSVYWYQQSLDQGLQFLIQYYNGEERAKGNILERFSAQQFPDLHSELNLSSLELGDSALYFCASTPSGGLTDTQYFGPGTRLTVL.

The V gene is TRBV6-1, the J gene TRBJ1-1; 7 bases line up with TRBD1. This CDR3 region has 15 residues. Losses at the gene ends were 6 bases for V and 0 bases for J; bases not matched to a gene: 7. CDR1 and CDR2 from the germline V gene are MNHNS and SASEGT. The CDR3 DNA sequence: TGTGCCAGCAGCCTGACAGGGAATGTGAACACTGAAGCTTTCTTT. Residues: CASSLTGNVNTEAFF.

This chain joins TRBV6-5 and TRBJ2-1, with unresolved D. Trimming removed 7 bases from V and 8 bases from J, with 18 bases in between. From germline, CDR1 is MNHEY and CDR2 SVGAGI. This CDR3 has 14 residues. CDR3 in DNA: TGTGCCAGCACCTCGCCAAAGGTGGGTGATGAGCAGTTCTTC. It encodes CASTSPKVGDEQFF.

The rearrangement joins TRBV6-5 to TRBJ1-2; D ambiguous. Germline CDR1 and CDR2: MNHEY and SVGAGI. This CDR3 contains 15 residues. V was trimmed by 2 bases and J by 5 bases, leaving 15 bases between them. CDR3 in amino acids: CASSYIGEGLYGYTF. The CDR3 nucleotides read TGTGCCAGCAGTTACATCGGGGAAGGATTGTATGGCTACACCTTC.

The chain uses TRBV12-5 and TRBJ1-2; D not resolved. CDR3 length: 15 amino acids. V was pared by 1 base and J by 0 bases, with 9 bases between. The germline gives CDR1 LGHNT, CDR2 FRNRAP. In DNA, the CDR3 is TGTGCTAGTGGTTTGGAGGCGGTAGCTAACTATGGCTACACCTTC. It translates to CASGLEAVANYGYTF.

The chain uses TRBV6-5 and TRBJ2-7; D may correspond to TRBD1 or TRBD2 (5 bases each). Trimming stripped 0 bases from V and 2 bases from J, with 11 bases between. Germline V gene lookup returns CDR1 MNHEY and CDR2 SVGAGI. The CDR3 covers 15 residues. CDR3 in amino acids: CASSYSPGPTYEQYF. The CDR3 coding sequence is TGTGCCAGCAGTTACTCGCCGGGGCCAACCTACGAGCAGTACTTC.

The chain employs TRBV7-2 and TRBJ2-3; D could derive from TRBD1 or TRBD2 (5 bases each). Germline CDR1 SGHTA, CDR2 FQGNSA. The CDR3 runs 17 residues. Trimming stripped 1 base from V and 0 bases from J, with 14 bases between. The CDR3 DNA sequence: TGTGCCAGCAGCTTAGTGGGAGTAGGGGCTAGCACAGATACGCAGTATTTT. Translating it yields CASSLVGVGASTDTQYF.

For this clone: This sample also contains other DNA sequences that code for the same CDR3. This chain joins TRBV5-1 and TRBJ2-6, with D unclear. The V and J ends lost 0 bases and 1 base respectively, with 2 bases between them. The CDR3 totals 14 residues. The germline CDR1 and CDR2 sequences are SGHRS and YFSETQ. Here the CDR3 reads CASSLGSGANVLTF. The CDR3 nucleotides are TGCGCCAGCAGCTTGGGTTCTGGGGCCAACGTCCTGACTTTC.

The J gene is TRBJ2-3, the V gene TRBV7-2, with a weak D call TRBD1 (6 bases). Trimming took off 6 bases at V and 4 bases at J, with 14 bases between the two ends. The CDR3 spans 14 residues. The V gene's germline CDR1 is SGHTA and CDR2 FQGNSA. CDR3 nucleotide sequence: TGTGCCAGCAGTTGGGGGCCTCCACCAGATACGCAGTATTTT. Translating gives CASSWGPPPDTQYF.

V usage is TRBV7-9 and J usage is TRBJ2-7, with 7 bases matching TRBD1. The CDR3 sequence is 14 residues long. J was trimmed by 4 bases and V by 3 bases; bases with no gene match: 6. In germline, CDR1 is SEHNR, CDR2 FQNEAQ (reference sequence). The CDR3 loop is CASSFPRDRYEQYF. Here the CDR3 DNA reads TGTGCCAGCAGCTTCCCCCGGGACAGATACGAGCAGTACTTC.

V and J are TRBV20-1 and TRBJ2-1; no firm D call. This CDR3 is 11 amino acids long. With 5 bases removed from V and 4 bases from J, the gap between germline ends came to 6 bases. CDR1 and CDR2 (germline): DFQATT, SNEGSKA (reference sequence). CDR3 DNA: TGCAGTGCTCCACCTTACAATGAGCAGTTCTTC. Protein: CSAPPYNEQFF.

The chain combines TRBV10-3 with TRBJ2-3, with TRBD2 matching 11 bases. Germline values: CDR1 ENHRY, CDR2 SYGVKD. V lost 4 bases, J lost 6 bases, and 9 bases stayed unmatched. The CDR3 length is 16 residues. The chain's CDR3 is CAISVVAGGPSDTQYF. DNA for the CDR3: TGTGCCATCAGTGTGGTAGCGGGGGGGCCATCGGATACGCAGTATTTT.

The chain recombines TRBV5-4 with TRBJ1-2; the match to TRBD1 covers 7 bases. CDR3 length: 14 residues. With 2 bases clipped from V and 4 bases from J, the junction kept 5 bases outside the gene matches. The V gene's germline CDR1 is SGHNT and CDR2 YYREEE (reference sequence). The CDR3 coding sequence is TGTGCCAGCAGCTTCGACAGGGTCGGCTATGGCTACACCTTC. Protein sequence: CASSFDRVGYGYTF.

The V call is TRBV5-1, the J call TRBJ2-3, with 9 bases that match TRBD2. V lost 6 bases and J lost 1; bases outside the gene matches: 3. CDR1 and CDR2 from the germline V gene are SGHRS and YFSETQ. The CDR3 consists of 14 residues. Here the CDR3 reads CASISSGGTDTQYF. DNA of the CDR3: TGCGCCAGCATATCTAGCGGGGGCACAGATACGCAGTATTTT.

The genes are TRBV21-1 and TRBJ2-7; TRBD2 reflects the table's D call only, with no check against the DNA. TRBV21-1 is recorded as a pseudogene. There are 10 residues in the CDR3. CDR3 nucleotides: TGTGCCACAAGGCAACTAGAGCAGTACTTC. The encoded protein is CATRQLEQYF.

This chain uses TRBV2 with TRBJ2-2, with 10 bases fitting TRBD1. With 6 bases clipped from V and 6 bases from J, the junction kept 4 bases outside the gene matches. Germline loops: CDR1 SNHLY, CDR2 FYNNEI. CDR3 length: 14 residues. CDR3 coding DNA: TGTGCCAGCAGGGGCGGACAGGGGGCCGGGGAGCTGTTTTTT. It encodes CASRGGQGAGELFF.

CDR3 in DNA: TGTGCCAGCTCACTCGGGGGGGCCGGCGCAGATACGCAGTATTTT. It yields the protein CASSLGGAGADTQYF. The J gene is TRBJ2-3, the V gene TRBV18, with TRBD2 identical over 8 bases. CDR3 length: 15 amino acids. The V segment lost 4 bases and the J segment 4 bases; nucleotides outside the gene matches: 7. Looked up from germline, CDR1 is KGHSH and CDR2 is LQKENI.

The rearrangement joins TRBV5-1 to TRBJ2-3, with D tentatively TRBD1 (6 bases). CDR3 length equals 14 residues. Per germline, CDR1 SGHRS and CDR2 YFSETQ. Trimming left V 2 bases short and J 2 bases short, with 9 bases between. The CDR3 here is CASSFSGDTDTQYF. CDR3 nucleotide sequence: TGCGCCAGCAGCTTCTCAGGGGACACAGATACGCAGTATTTT.